A single sample gave rise to the 26 T cell receptor beta chains below, sequenced in a study of T cell responses to AZD1222 COVID-19 vaccine. Profiling relied on immunoSEQ multiplex PCR, and the TCRdb table lists in-frame clones only, not all of them. This table has 150,000 to 200,000 clones, 92% appearing once. The sample consisted of peripheral blood, taken 28 days after the second AZD1222 dose. Receptor source: an adult who received the AZD1222 COVID-19 vaccine.

The rearrangement uses TRBV6-5 and TRBJ1-6, with a possible D match to TRBD1 (5 bases). Germline V gives CDR1 MNHEY, CDR2 SVGAGI. V gave up 0 bases and J gave up 9 bases, with 9 bases separating them. CDR3 length equals 14 residues. The CDR3 reads CASSYSEGTSPLHF. CDR3 bases: TGTGCCAGCAGTTACTCGGAGGGGACTTCACCCCTCCACTTT.

J is TRBJ2-5 and V is TRBV20-1, with unresolved D. V was cut by 6 bases and J by 7 bases, with 12 bases left in between. The CDR3 extends over 11 amino acids. Per germline, CDR1 DFQATT and CDR2 SNEGSKA (reference sequence). The CDR3, as DNA: TGCAGTGCCCATGGGGAAGGGACCCAGTACTTC. This encodes CSAHGEGTQYF.

The rearrangement links TRBV7-9 to TRBJ2-1; 7 bases are a match to TRBD1. The CDR3 contains 12 residues. The germline gives CDR1 SEHNR, CDR2 FQNEAQ (reference sequence). V was clipped by 4 bases and J by 11 bases; unmatched bases: 5. As DNA, the CDR3 is TGTGCCAGCAGCTCACCGACAGGGAAGCAGTTCTTC. It is translated as CASSSPTGKQFF.

The chain links TRBV18 to TRBJ1-1, with D hard to call. Trimming removed 5 bases from V and 0 bases from J, with 10 bases in between. Germline V gene sequence: CDR1 KGHSH, CDR2 LQKENI. The CDR3 is made up of 14 amino acids. Written as DNA, the CDR3 is TGTGCCAGCTCATCGCAGGTAATGAACACTGAAGCTTTCTTT. It yields the protein CASSSQVMNTEAFF.

The rearrangement joins TRBV9 to TRBJ1-5; no definite D call. The CDR3 consists of 13 residues. Germline CDR1 SGDLS, CDR2 YYNGEE. The germline V and J ends were trimmed by 0 bases and 7 bases, with 8 bases remaining between them. CDR3 sequence reads: CASSVGAVQPQHF. CDR3 DNA sequence: TGTGCCAGCAGCGTAGGGGCAGTGCAGCCCCAGCATTTT.

In its sample, this clone was seen once. The rearrangement links TRBV20-1 to TRBJ2-5; D gene uncertain. Germline loops: CDR1 DFQATT, CDR2 SNEGSKA (reference sequence). The V gene lost 6 bases and the J gene lost 7 bases, with 9 bases spanning the gap. The CDR3 contains 10 residues. Here the CDR3 reads CSAQSWTQYF. The CDR3 region has the DNA TGCAGTGCCCAGAGCTGGACCCAGTACTTC.

The chain recombines TRBV5-6 with TRBJ2-7; 9 bases align to TRBD2. The germline gives CDR1 SGHDT, CDR2 YYEEEE. This CDR3 spans 15 amino acids. J gave up 4 bases and V 1 base, and 6 bases lay outside the gene matches. Here the CDR3 DNA reads TGTGCCAGCAGCTTGTCCCGCGGGAGGGCGTACGAGCAGTACTTC. As protein: CASSLSRGRAYEQYF.

This clone has only one observation. J is TRBJ1-2 and V is TRBV6-5, with D maybe TRBD1 (6 bases). Germline values: CDR1 MNHEY, CDR2 SVGAGI. Trimming shortened V by 4 bases and J by 2 bases, and 14 bases separated the two germline ends. This CDR3 region has 15 residues. The CDR3 here is CASSSSGGHNYGYTF. The CDR3 DNA is TGTGCCAGCAGTTCGTCCGGGGGCCACAACTATGGCTACACCTTC.

The rearrangement uses TRBV11-2 and TRBJ1-5; D unclear. The CDR3 is 15 amino acids. The germline V and J ends were trimmed by 0 bases and 4 bases, with 10 bases remaining between them. Germline V gene lookup returns CDR1 SGHAT and CDR2 FQNNGV. CDR3 sequence (DNA): TGTGCCAGCAGCTTAGATAGGTTCTTAAATCAGCCCCAGCATTTT. Its protein product is CASSLDRFLNQPQHF.

The CDR3 protein is CASSTGLRNTGELFF. In DNA, the CDR3 is TGTGCCAGCAGCACGGGACTTCGGAACACCGGGGAGCTGTTTTTT. V usage is TRBV3-1 (or the pseudogene TRBV3-2) and J usage is TRBJ2-2; possibly TRBD2 for D (6 bases). The CDR3 consists of 15 residues. Trimming took 5 bases from V and 1 from J, leaving 11 bases between them. The germline V gene has CDR1 LGHDT and CDR2 YNNKEL (reference sequence).

The chain uses TRBV6-1 and TRBJ1-5; the D is unclear. The V gene's germline CDR1 is MNHNS and CDR2 SASEGT. V gave up 0 bases and J gave up 2 bases, with 11 bases separating them. The CDR3 is 16 amino acids. CDR3 amino acids: CASSEAQGGGNQPQHF. The CDR3, as DNA: TGTGCCAGCAGTGAAGCTCAAGGCGGAGGCAATCAGCCCCAGCATTTT.

This clone was seen a single time. The chain employs TRBV29-1 and TRBJ2-1, with 13 bases that match TRBD2. The V segment lost 6 bases and the J segment 4 bases; nucleotides outside the gene matches: 6. Germline lookup yields CDR1 SQVTM and CDR2 ANQGSEA. This CDR3 contains 15 residues. The DNA of the CDR3 is TGCAGCGTGGGACTAGCGGGACCCCCATACAATGAGCAGTTCTTC. Protein: CSVGLAGPPYNEQFF.

The V gene is TRBV2, the J gene TRBJ2-1, with TRBD2 identical over 7 bases. The germline V gene has CDR1 SNHLY and CDR2 FYNNEI. V lost 7 bases and J lost 4; bases outside the gene matches: 4. The CDR3 loop spans 13 amino acids. Here the CDR3 DNA reads TGTGCCAGCACCGAAGCGGGGTACAATGAGCAGTTCTTC. Translating gives CASTEAGYNEQFF.

The chain has TRBV7-2 and TRBJ2-4; D may be TRBD1 (7 bases). The CDR3 extends over 17 amino acids. V lost 2 bases and J lost 2, with 16 bases in between. Germline V CDR1 and CDR2: SGHTA, FQGNSA. CDR3 sequence reads: CASSLMRAGGTKNIQYF. The CDR3 nucleotides are TGTGCCAGCAGCTTAATGCGGGCAGGGGGGACCAAAAACATTCAGTACTTC.

V usage is TRBV15 and J usage is TRBJ2-2, with 11 nucleotides matching TRBD1. V lost 1 base, J lost 6 bases, and 13 bases stayed unmatched. The CDR3 consists of 19 residues. CDR1 LNHNV and CDR2 YYDKDF come from the germline V gene (reference sequence). The CDR3 DNA reads TGTGCCACCAGCAGAGTACCACTAAGGACAGGGGGCGGGCCCGGGGAGCTGTTTTTT. This gives the protein CATSRVPLRTGGGPGELFF.

The chain recombines TRBV18 with TRBJ2-7; TRBD1 is a possible D gene (6 bases). Per germline, CDR1 KGHSH and CDR2 LQKENI. The V gene lost 1 base and the J gene lost 3 bases, with 19 bases spanning the gap. The CDR3 runs to 17 residues. For the CDR3, the DNA is TGTGCCAGCTCACCACTGAACAGGGCGGCTCTGGGCTACGAGCAGTACTTC. It translates to CASSPLNRAALGYEQYF.

This chain uses TRBV28 with TRBJ1-1; TRBD1 aligns across 8 bases. The CDR3 contains 15 residues. The V and J ends lost 6 bases and 4 bases, in that order; junction bases with no gene match: 10. CDR1 and CDR2 (germline): MDHEN, SYDVKM. CDR3 in DNA: TGTGCCAGCAGAGGGACAGGCCCCCGGGTCACTGAAGCTTTCTTT. Residues: CASRGTGPRVTEAFF.

This clone has more than one count but fewer than ten. The chain carries TRBV6-2 or TRBV6-3 and TRBJ1-1, with D possibly TRBD1 on 5 matching bases. With 4 bases removed from V and 1 base from J, the gap between germline ends came to 7 bases. This CDR3 spans 13 amino acids. Germline-derived CDR1 and CDR2 are MNHEY and SVGEGT. CDR3 sequence reads: CASSLTENTEAFF. CDR3 DNA: TGTGCCAGCAGTTTGACAGAGAACACTGAAGCTTTCTTT.

The chain recombines TRBV28 with TRBJ1-1, with unresolved D. The germline gives CDR1 MDHEN, CDR2 SYDVKM. The length of the CDR3 is 11 residues. V was pared by 3 bases and J by 8 bases, with 7 bases between. In DNA, the CDR3 is TGTGCCAGCAGTTTGGCGCAGGAAGCTTTCTTT. Residues: CASSLAQEAFF.

This clone was seen only once. This chain uses TRBV7-2 with TRBJ1-1; D gene ambiguous. The CDR3 totals 13 residues. Looked up from germline, CDR1 is SGHTA and CDR2 is FQGNSA. V was clipped by 3 bases and J by 3 bases, with 8 bases between them. This chain's CDR3 is CASSFFPDTEAFF. The CDR3 region has the DNA TGTGCCAGCAGCTTTTTTCCGGACACTGAAGCTTTCTTT.

This clone has just one count. This chain joins TRBV18 and TRBJ1-4; possible D gene TRBD1, 5 bases. The germline V and J ends were trimmed by 0 bases and 7 bases, with 9 bases remaining between them. The CDR3 has 14 residues. Germline V gives CDR1 KGHSH, CDR2 LQKENI. CDR3 region: CASSPPRRGEKLFF. CDR3 in DNA: TGTGCCAGCTCACCACCACGGAGGGGTGAAAAACTGTTTTTT.

This sequence joins TRBV18 and TRBJ1-4; a possible D gene is TRBD1 (6 bases). The ends were cut back, 2 bases at V and 0 bases at J, with 16 bases in the middle. Germline assignment: CDR1 KGHSH and CDR2 LQKENI. This CDR3 has 18 amino acids. CDR3 in DNA: TGTGCCAGCTCACCAACCCCGGGGGCCCCCGCAACTAATGAAAAACTGTTTTTT. This encodes CASSPTPGAPATNEKLFF.

Of note for this clone: Other DNA sequences in this specimen translate into the identical CDR3. The chain couples TRBV12-3 or TRBV12-4 to TRBJ1-1, with D hard to call. The CDR3 loop spans 11 amino acids. V lost 1 base to trimming and J lost 7 bases, with 4 bases between them. The CDR3 region is CASSLGGEAFF. CDR3 nucleotides: TGTGCCAGCAGTTTAGGGGGTGAAGCTTTCTTT.

The chain employs TRBV5-8 and TRBJ1-3, with unresolved D. V was cut by 2 bases and J by 0 bases, with 12 bases left in between. CDR1 is SGHTS and CDR2 is YDEGEE in the germline V gene. This CDR3 is built from 16 residues. The CDR3 spells CASSLGHPSSGNTIYF. In nucleotides, the CDR3 is TGTGCCAGCAGCTTAGGGCACCCGAGCTCTGGAAACACCATATATTTT.

The table lists this clone with a count of one. The chain recombines TRBV6-2 or TRBV6-3 with TRBJ1-1; 7 bases match TRBD1. The CDR3 has 17 residues. Germline CDR1 MNHEY, CDR2 SVGEGT. J lost 4 bases, V lost 3 bases, and 14 bases had no gene match. The CDR3 loop reads CASSYWVGANRGTEAFF. The CDR3 nucleotides are TGTGCCAGCAGTTATTGGGTCGGTGCTAACAGGGGCACTGAAGCTTTCTTT.

The CDR3 bases are TGTGCCAGCAGCCAAGATTGGTCGAGGGGAGCTTTCTTT. It yields the protein CASSQDWSRGAFF. The chain has TRBV3-1 (or the pseudogene TRBV3-2) and TRBJ1-1; D is perhaps TRBD1 (5 bases). Germline lookup yields CDR1 LGHDT and CDR2 YNNKEL (reference sequence). Trimming took 0 bases from V and 10 from J, leaving 12 bases between them. This CDR3 contains 13 residues.